The 20 T cell receptor beta chains given below trace back to one sample, sequenced in a study of shared clonotypes between healthy human individuals. Measured with immunoSEQ multiplex PCR; TCRdb has only the in-frame clones, and not every one. The sample comprises some 1,600,000 clones, approximately 98% of which are singletons, and roughly 0.4% rests with the top ten. The source material was naive CD4+ T cells sorted from blood. Subset meaning: CD45RA+ positively selected. The receptors originated from a man aged 25 to 40 in good health.

The gene calls are TRBV9 and TRBJ2-1; D is unclear. V lost 0 bases and J 1 base, leaving 5 bases between the germline ends. The germline CDR1 and CDR2 sequences are SGDLS and YYNGEE. The CDR3 extends over 14 amino acids. CDR3 residues: CASSVGTSYNEQFF. DNA of the CDR3: TGTGCCAGCAGCGTAGGAACATCCTACAATGAGCAGTTCTTC.

The V call is TRBV5-4, the J call TRBJ2-7; weak D call: TRBD2 (6 bases). The CDR3 loop spans 14 amino acids. V was trimmed by 3 bases and J by 3 bases, leaving 13 bases between them. The germline V gene has CDR1 SGHNT and CDR2 YYREEE (reference sequence). The chain's CDR3 is CASSSSGEFYEQYF. CDR3 DNA: TGTGCCAGCAGCTCCTCGGGGGAATTCTACGAGCAGTACTTC.

V gene TRBV9 combines with J gene TRBJ2-1; D possibly matches TRBD1 or TRBD2 (6 bases each). The germline V gene encodes CDR1 SGDLS and CDR2 YYNGEE. Between the trimmed V and J ends, which lost 6 bases and 8 bases, there was a span of 18 bases. This CDR3 comprises 14 residues. In DNA form, the CDR3 reads TGTGCCAGCACCCTAGAAGTCGGGGGCGATGAGCAGTTCTTC. Translation: CASTLEVGGDEQFF.

CDR3 loop: CASSLVSGSSETQYF. The CDR3 DNA sequence: TGTGCCAGCAGCTTAGTTAGCGGGAGTTCGGAGACCCAGTACTTC. The gene calls are TRBV11-2 and TRBJ2-5; 9 nucleotides match TRBD2. Germline CDR1 reads SGHAT; CDR2 reads FQNNGV. The junction had 5 bases not matched to a gene; V was cut back by 1 base and J by 5 bases. The CDR3 is 15 residues long.

The V call is TRBV18, the J call TRBJ2-1, with 8 bases that match TRBD1. Unmatched junction bases numbered 4, after V lost 3 bases and J lost 3 bases. The CDR3 sequence is 15 residues long. Germline CDR1 and CDR2: KGHSH and LQKENI. The CDR3 is CASSPTTGVYNEQFF. DNA for the CDR3: TGTGCCAGCTCACCTACGACAGGGGTCTACAATGAGCAGTTCTTC.

In DNA, the CDR3 is TGCAGCGCCTCGGGACTAGCGGGTCATACGCAGTATTTT. Its protein is CSASGLAGHTQYF. The chain joins TRBV29-1 to TRBJ2-3; 12 bases line up with TRBD2. The ends lost 7 bases at V and 7 bases at J; junction bases unmatched: 6. The CDR3 is made up of 13 amino acids. Germline V gene data show CDR1 as SQVTM and CDR2 as ANQGSEA.

This rearrangement joins TRBV11-2 to TRBJ2-7; D might be TRBD2 (6 bases). From germline, CDR1 is SGHAT and CDR2 FQNNGV. This CDR3 is built from 16 residues. Trimming shortened V by 5 bases and J by 0 bases, and 17 bases separated the two germline ends. The CDR3 sequence is CASSPSSGIYSYEQYF. The CDR3 bases are TGTGCCAGCAGCCCAAGTAGCGGAATCTACTCCTACGAGCAGTACTTC.

The chain is built from TRBV18 and TRBJ1-5; D gene uncertain. V lost 2 bases to trimming and J lost 4 bases, with 18 bases between them. Germline CDR1 is KGHSH and CDR2 is LQKENI. The CDR3 runs 17 residues. CDR3 nucleotide sequence: TGTGCCAGCTCACCATCCGGTGGACGAGTGCGAAATCAGCCCCAGCATTTT. Protein product: CASSPSGGRVRNQPQHF.

The chain has TRBV7-8 and TRBJ2-5, with 12 bases lining up with TRBD2. This CDR3 region has 19 residues. The junction had 16 bases not matched to a gene; V was cut back by 5 bases and J by 3 bases. CDR1 SGHVS and CDR2 FQNEAQ come from the germline V gene. The CDR3 region has the DNA TGTGCCAGCAGCAACCGACTAGCGGGAGATCGTGCATCGAAAGAGACCCAGTACTTC. Residues: CASSNRLAGDRASKETQYF.

This clone was observed once. J is TRBJ2-2 and V is TRBV6-1, with a weak D call TRBD1 (6 bases). CDR3 size: 13 residues. Germline-derived CDR1 and CDR2 are MNHNS and SASEGT. With 7 bases removed from V and 3 bases from J, the gap between germline ends came to 9 bases. CDR3 sequence (DNA): TGTGCCAGCATTACAGGGTACACCGGGGAGCTGTTTTTT. Residues: CASITGYTGELFF.

The genes are TRBV5-4 and TRBJ2-7, with D possibly matching TRBD2 (7 bases). The CDR3 contains 17 residues. V was shortened by 3 bases and J by 5 bases, with 24 bases between the two germline ends. Germline values: CDR1 SGHNT, CDR2 YYREEE (reference sequence). This CDR3 reads CASSWGGRQRNIHEQYF. CDR3 coding DNA: TGTGCCAGCAGCTGGGGGGGCAGGCAGCGTAATATCCACGAGCAGTACTTC.

The V gene is TRBV10-2, the J gene TRBJ2-1; possibly TRBD2 for D (6 bases). The CDR3 is 17 residues long. Trimming took 3 bases from V and 8 from J, leaving 23 bases between them. Germline values: CDR1 WSHSY, CDR2 SAAADI. CDR3 DNA: TGCGCCAGCAGTGAAATGACCTGGGGACTCGTTACCTATGAGCAGTTCTTC. Translating it yields CASSEMTWGLVTYEQFF.

This clone has just one count. The chain carries TRBV6-1 and TRBJ1-4; TRBD1 might be the D (5 bases). V gave up 4 bases and J gave up 5 bases, with 17 bases separating them. The CDR3 is 16 residues long. Germline CDR1 and CDR2: MNHNS and SASEGT. CDR3 nucleotides: TGTGCCAGCAGTGTTCGAACCGGGACGGCGAATGAAAAACTGTTTTTT. It encodes CASSVRTGTANEKLFF.

This clone was observed a single time. The chain links TRBV7-8 to TRBJ1-1; 7 bases are a match to TRBD1. CDR1 and CDR2 (germline): SGHVS, FQNEAQ. There are 15 residues in the CDR3. V shed 8 bases and J 3 bases; nucleotides not matched to a gene: 12. Written as DNA, the CDR3 is TGTGCCAGCGGGCCCCGAACAGGGGCGCACACTGAAGCTTTCTTT. Translation gives CASGPRTGAHTEAFF. The complete variable domain, with remaining parts taken from reference TRBV7-8 and TRBJ1-1, reads GAGVSQSPRYKVAKRGQDVALRCDPISGHVSLFWYQQALGQGPEFLTYFQNEAQLDKSGLPSDRFFAERPEGSVSTLKIQRTQQEDSAVYLCASGPRTGAHTEAFFGQGTRLTVV.

The chain joins TRBV5-1 to TRBJ2-2, with D tentatively TRBD2 (5 bases). V gave up 4 bases and J gave up 5 bases, with 12 bases separating them. Germline loops: CDR1 SGHRS, CDR2 YFSETQ. CDR3 length: 14 amino acids. CDR3 residues: CASSGESVTGELFF. The CDR3 DNA reads TGCGCCAGCAGCGGGGAGTCGGTGACCGGGGAGCTGTTTTTT.

The chain links TRBV30 to TRBJ2-7; 7 bases line up with TRBD1. Germline loops: CDR1 GTSNPN, CDR2 SVGIG (reference sequence). V gave up 3 bases and J gave up 3 bases; unmatched junction bases: 8. The CDR3 spans 14 residues. CDR3: CAWRLQGSFYEQYF. In DNA form, the CDR3 reads TGTGCCTGGAGGTTACAGGGGTCCTTCTACGAGCAGTACTTC.

This clone was seen just once. This CDR3 is also generated by other DNA sequences in the sample. The chain carries TRBV29-1 and TRBJ2-2; 7 bases line up with TRBD1. The junction had 2 bases not matched to a gene; V was cut back by 6 bases and J by 4 bases. Germline V gene lookup returns CDR1 SQVTM and CDR2 ANQGSEA. This CDR3 contains 12 residues. The CDR3 DNA follows: TGCAGCGTAGACAGGGCCACCGGGGAGCTGTTTTTT. Encoded protein: CSVDRATGELFF.

This sequence joins TRBV7-2 and TRBJ2-2; TRBD2 matches 7 bases. The V gene's germline CDR1 is SGHTA and CDR2 FQGNSA. The J segment lost 6 bases and the V segment lost 5 bases, leaving 6 bases of the junction unmatched. This CDR3 has 14 residues. The CDR3 protein is CASSDGLVSGELFF. The DNA of the CDR3 is TGTGCCAGCAGCGACGGACTAGTCTCCGGGGAGCTGTTTTTT.

Of note for this clone: Different DNA sequences within this sample yield the same CDR3. The J gene is TRBJ1-5, the V gene TRBV5-6; D ambiguous. Trimming took off 3 bases at V and 3 bases at J, with 10 bases between the two ends. In germline, CDR1 is SGHDT, CDR2 YYEEEE. CDR3 length: 14 amino acids. CDR3 protein: CASSSRGFNQPQHF. For the CDR3, the DNA is TGTGCCAGCAGCTCCAGAGGATTCAATCAGCCCCAGCATTTT.

The gene calls are TRBV2 and TRBJ2-1; tentative D call: TRBD1 (7 bases). The CDR3 covers 15 residues. Germline CDR1 SNHLY, CDR2 FYNNEI. The ends were cut back, 8 bases at V and 7 bases at J, with 21 bases in the middle. The DNA of the CDR3 is TGTGCCAGCTTGGAGGGGGCTAGCGTCGGGAATGAGCAGTTCTTC. This encodes CASLEGASVGNEQFF.